This T cell receptor beta chain was retrieved from a study of blood T cell repertoires in COVID-19. Study details: PBMCs, B-cell-depleted T cells, or T cells provided the cDNA or gDNA that made up the material.

Only in-frame clones appear in the TCRdb table, and some are missing; sequencing was by immunoSEQ multiplex PCR. The sample yields 150,000 to 200,000 clones, more than 65% seen once. The length of the CDR3 is 20 residues. V was clipped by 0 bases and J by 0 bases, with 21 bases between them. Germline lookup yields CDR1 KGHSH and CDR2 LQKENI. This clone was recorded only once. This clonotype was obtained from a middle-aged man who had recovered from COVID-19. Source material: PBMCs or T cells enriched from blood (not recorded which). The chain carries TRBV18 and TRBJ1-5; D not certain. The CDR3 DNA reads as TGTGCCAGCTCACCACCGAGGATAGGAGGGAGGGAAAATAGCAATCAGCCCCAGCATTTT. It specifies CASSPPRIGGRENSNQPQHF.